This section outlines one T cell receptor beta chain sequence together with its context. Patients from Seattle were sampled longitudinally, starting during active infection. The CDR3 is 14 amino acids. V dropped 2 bases and J dropped 5 bases, with 12 bases sitting between them. Germline CDR1 is MDHEN and CDR2 is SYDVKM. The sample originates from a study of blood T cell repertoires in COVID-19. Study summary: COVID-19 samples, acute and convalescent, were from the United States, Italy and Spain. Sources were T cells, B-cell-depleted T cells, or PBMCs; the material itself was cDNA or gDNA.

In the original analysis: For nucleated cells, counts were estimated from reference gene primer amplification. Method: immunoSEQ multiplex PCR; TCRdb's copy keeps in-frame clones and lacks some. That table supplies the V and J calls and clone size; D and trimming were determined from the DNA. The repertoire includes nearly 300,000 clones, roughly 83% of them detected once, and over 1.3% sits in the top ten. The clonotype was recovered from a human donor with COVID-19, enrolled during active disease. The donor label of this sample is uncertain. This chain uses TRBV28 with TRBJ1-1, with D possibly being TRBD1 (5 bases). Input material: peripheral blood. CDR3 in DNA: TGTGCCAGCAGTTTAGTGACAGCCGGGACTGAAGCTTTCTTT. Translating it yields CASSLVTAGTEAFF.